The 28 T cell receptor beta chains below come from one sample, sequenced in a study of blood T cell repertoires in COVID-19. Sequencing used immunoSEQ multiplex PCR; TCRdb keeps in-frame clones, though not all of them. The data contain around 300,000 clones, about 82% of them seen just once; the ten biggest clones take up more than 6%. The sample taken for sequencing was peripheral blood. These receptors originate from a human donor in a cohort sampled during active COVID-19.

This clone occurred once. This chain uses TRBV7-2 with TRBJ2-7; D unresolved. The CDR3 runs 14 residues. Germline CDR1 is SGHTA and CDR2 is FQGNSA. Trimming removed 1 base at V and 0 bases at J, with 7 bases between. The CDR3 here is CASSLDNYSYEQYF. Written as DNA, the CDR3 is TGTGCCAGCAGCTTAGATAACTACTCCTACGAGCAGTACTTC.

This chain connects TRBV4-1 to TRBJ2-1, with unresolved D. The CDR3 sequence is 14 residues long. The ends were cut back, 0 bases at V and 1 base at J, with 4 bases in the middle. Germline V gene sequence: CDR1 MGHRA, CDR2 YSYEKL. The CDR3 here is CASSQDRSYNEQFF. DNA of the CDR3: TGCGCCAGCAGCCAAGACCGTTCCTACAATGAGCAGTTCTTC.

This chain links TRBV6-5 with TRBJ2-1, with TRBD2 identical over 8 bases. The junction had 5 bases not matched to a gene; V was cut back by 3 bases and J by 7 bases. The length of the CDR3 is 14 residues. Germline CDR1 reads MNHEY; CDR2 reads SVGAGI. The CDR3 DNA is TGTGCCAGCAGTTATCGCCAGCGGGGGAATGAGCAGTTCTTC. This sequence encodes CASSYRQRGNEQFF.

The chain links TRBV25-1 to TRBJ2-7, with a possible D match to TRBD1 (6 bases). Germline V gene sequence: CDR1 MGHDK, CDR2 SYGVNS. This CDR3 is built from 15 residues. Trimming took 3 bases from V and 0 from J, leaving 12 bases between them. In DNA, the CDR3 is TGTGCCAGCAGTGAGTCAGGACAGAGCTCCTACGAGCAGTACTTC. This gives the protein CASSESGQSSYEQYF.

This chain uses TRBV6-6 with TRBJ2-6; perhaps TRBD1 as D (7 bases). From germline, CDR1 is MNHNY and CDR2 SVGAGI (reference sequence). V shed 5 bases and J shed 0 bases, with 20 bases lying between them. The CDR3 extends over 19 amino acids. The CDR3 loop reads CASSPAGTVPFSGANVLTF. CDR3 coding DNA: TGTGCCAGCAGTCCCGCGGGGACAGTACCATTCTCTGGGGCCAACGTCCTGACTTTC.

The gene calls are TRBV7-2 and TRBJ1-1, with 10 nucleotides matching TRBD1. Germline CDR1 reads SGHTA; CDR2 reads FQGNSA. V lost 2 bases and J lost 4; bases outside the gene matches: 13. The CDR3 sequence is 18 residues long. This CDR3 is CASSLTTRTGGSSTEAFF. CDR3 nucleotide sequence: TGTGCCAGCAGCTTAACTACTAGGACAGGGGGTAGTAGCACTGAAGCTTTCTTT.

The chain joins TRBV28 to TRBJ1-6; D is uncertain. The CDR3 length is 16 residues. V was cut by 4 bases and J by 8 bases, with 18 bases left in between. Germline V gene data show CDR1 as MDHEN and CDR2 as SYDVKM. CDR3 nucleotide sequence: TGTGCCAGCAGTTGGGCTCCGGGAGCGAGTTATTCACCCCTCCACTTT. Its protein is CASSWAPGASYSPLHF.

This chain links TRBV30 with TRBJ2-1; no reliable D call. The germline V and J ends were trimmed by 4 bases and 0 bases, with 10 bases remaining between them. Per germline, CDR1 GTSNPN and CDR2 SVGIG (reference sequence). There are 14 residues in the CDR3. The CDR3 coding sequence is TGTGCCTGGAAGACGAGGAGCTCCTACAATGAGCAGTTCTTC. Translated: CAWKTRSSYNEQFF.

CDR3: CATSLAGNTQYF. The CDR3 nucleotides are TGTGCCACCAGCCTAGCCGGGAATACGCAGTATTTT. J is TRBJ2-3 and V is TRBV15; D may be TRBD2 (5 bases). CDR1 and CDR2 from the germline V gene are LNHNV and YYDKDF (reference sequence). Deletions cut 5 bases from V and 7 bases from J, with 10 bases between. The CDR3 covers 12 residues.

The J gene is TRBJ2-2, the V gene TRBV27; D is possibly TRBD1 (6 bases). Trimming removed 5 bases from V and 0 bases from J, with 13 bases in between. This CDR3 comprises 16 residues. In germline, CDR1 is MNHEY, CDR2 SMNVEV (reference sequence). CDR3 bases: TGTGCCAGCAGTATGTCCGGGACACCGAACACCGGGGAGCTGTTTTTT. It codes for CASSMSGTPNTGELFF.

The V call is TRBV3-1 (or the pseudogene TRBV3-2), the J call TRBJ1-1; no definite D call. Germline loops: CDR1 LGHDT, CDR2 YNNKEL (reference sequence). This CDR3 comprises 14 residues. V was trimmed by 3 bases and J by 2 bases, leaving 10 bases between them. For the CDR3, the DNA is TGTGCCAGCAGCCAGGCTGACAAAAACACTGAAGCTTTCTTT. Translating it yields CASSQADKNTEAFF.

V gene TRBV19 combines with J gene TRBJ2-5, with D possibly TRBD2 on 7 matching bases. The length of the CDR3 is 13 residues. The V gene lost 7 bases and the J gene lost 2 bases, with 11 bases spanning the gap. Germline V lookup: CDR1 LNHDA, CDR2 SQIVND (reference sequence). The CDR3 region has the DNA TGTGCCAGTACAGGGAGGGGGCAAGAGACCCAGTACTTC. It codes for CASTGRGQETQYF.

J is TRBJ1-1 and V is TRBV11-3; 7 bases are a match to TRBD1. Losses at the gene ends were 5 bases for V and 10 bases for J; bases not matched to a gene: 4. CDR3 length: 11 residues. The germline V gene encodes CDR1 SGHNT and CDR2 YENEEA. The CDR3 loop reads CASSGPGGAFF. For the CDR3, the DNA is TGTGCCAGCAGCGGACCAGGGGGAGCTTTCTTT.

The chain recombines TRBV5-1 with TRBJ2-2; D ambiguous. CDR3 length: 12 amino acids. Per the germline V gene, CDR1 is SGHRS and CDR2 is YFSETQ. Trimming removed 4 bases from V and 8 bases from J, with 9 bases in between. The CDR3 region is CASSEHVGELFF. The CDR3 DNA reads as TGCGCCAGCAGCGAACATGTTGGGGAGCTGTTTTTT.

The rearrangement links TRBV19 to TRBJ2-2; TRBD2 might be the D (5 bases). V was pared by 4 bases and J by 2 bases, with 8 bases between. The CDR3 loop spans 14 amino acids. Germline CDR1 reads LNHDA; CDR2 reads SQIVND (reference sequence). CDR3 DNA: TGTGCCAGTAGTACCCGGGATAACACCGGGGAGCTGTTTTTT. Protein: CASSTRDNTGELFF.

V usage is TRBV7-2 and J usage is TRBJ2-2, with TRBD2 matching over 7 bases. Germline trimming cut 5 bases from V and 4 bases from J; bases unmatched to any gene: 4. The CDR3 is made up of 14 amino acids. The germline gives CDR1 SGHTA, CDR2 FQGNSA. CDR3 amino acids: CASSKTSRTGELFF. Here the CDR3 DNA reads TGTGCCAGCAGCAAGACTAGCCGCACCGGGGAGCTGTTTTTT. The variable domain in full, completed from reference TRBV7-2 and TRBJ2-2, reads GAGVSQSPSNKVTEKGKDVELRCDPISGHTALYWYRQSLGQGLEFLIYFQGNSAPDKSGLPSDRFSAERTGGSVSTLTIQRTQQEDSAVYLCASSKTSRTGELFFGEGSRLTVL.

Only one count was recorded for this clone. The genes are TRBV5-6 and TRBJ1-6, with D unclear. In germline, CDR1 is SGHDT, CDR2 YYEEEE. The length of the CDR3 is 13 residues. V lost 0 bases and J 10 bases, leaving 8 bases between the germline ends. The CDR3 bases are TGTGCCAGCAGCTTGGCGAACAGCTCACCCCTCCACTTT. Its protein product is CASSLANSSPLHF.

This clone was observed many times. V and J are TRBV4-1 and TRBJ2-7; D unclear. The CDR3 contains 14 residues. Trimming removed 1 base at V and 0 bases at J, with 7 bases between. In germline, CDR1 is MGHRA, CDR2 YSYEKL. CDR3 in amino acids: CASSQGQNSYEQYF. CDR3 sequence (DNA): TGCGCCAGCAGCCAAGGCCAGAACTCCTACGAGCAGTACTTC.

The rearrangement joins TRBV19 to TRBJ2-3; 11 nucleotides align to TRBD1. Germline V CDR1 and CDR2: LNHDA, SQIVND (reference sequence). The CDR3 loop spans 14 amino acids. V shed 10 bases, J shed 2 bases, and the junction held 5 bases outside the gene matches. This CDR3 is CATKDRGHTDTQYF. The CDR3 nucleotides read TGTGCCACAAAGGACAGGGGGCACACAGATACGCAGTATTTT.

The CDR3 protein is CASSLTQGNTEAFF. In DNA, the CDR3 is TGTGCCAGCAGCTTAACGCAGGGGAACACTGAAGCTTTCTTT. The V gene is TRBV11-1, the J gene TRBJ1-1; D is perhaps TRBD1 (5 bases). V was shortened by 2 bases and J by 1 base, with 8 bases between the two germline ends. This CDR3 spans 14 amino acids. Germline V lookup: CDR1 SGHAT, CDR2 FQDESV (reference sequence).

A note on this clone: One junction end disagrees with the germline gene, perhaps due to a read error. CDR3 DNA: TGTGCCAGCACTTTAGGAGGGTTGACTGGCTACACCTTC. Encoded protein: CASTLGGLTGYTF. The rearrangement uses TRBV12-3 or TRBV12-4 and TRBJ1-2; D gene uncertain. The CDR3 is 13 amino acids.

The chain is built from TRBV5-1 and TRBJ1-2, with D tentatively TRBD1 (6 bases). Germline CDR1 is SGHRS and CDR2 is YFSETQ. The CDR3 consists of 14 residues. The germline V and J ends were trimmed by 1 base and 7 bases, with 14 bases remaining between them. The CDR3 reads CASSLPGVSSGYTF. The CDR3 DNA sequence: TGCGCCAGCAGCTTGCCAGGGGTCTCTTCTGGCTACACCTTC. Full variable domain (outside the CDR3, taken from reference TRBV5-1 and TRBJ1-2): KAGVTQTPRYLIKTRGQQVTLSCSPISGHRSVSWYQQTPGQGLQFLFEYFSETQRNKGNFPGRFSGRQFSNSRSEMNVSTLELGDSALYLCASSLPGVSSGYTFGSGTRLTVV.

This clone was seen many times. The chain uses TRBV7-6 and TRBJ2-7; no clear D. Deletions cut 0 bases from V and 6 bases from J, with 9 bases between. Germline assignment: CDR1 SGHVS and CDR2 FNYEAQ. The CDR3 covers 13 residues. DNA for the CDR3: TGTGCCAGCAGCTTAGCCCAGTCGGGCGAGCAGTACTTC. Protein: CASSLAQSGEQYF.

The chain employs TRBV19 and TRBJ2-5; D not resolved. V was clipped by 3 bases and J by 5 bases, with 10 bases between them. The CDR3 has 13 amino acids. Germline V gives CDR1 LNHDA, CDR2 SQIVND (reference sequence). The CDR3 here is CASSISLLETQYF. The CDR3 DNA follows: TGTGCCAGTAGTATTTCCTTGTTGGAGACCCAGTACTTC.

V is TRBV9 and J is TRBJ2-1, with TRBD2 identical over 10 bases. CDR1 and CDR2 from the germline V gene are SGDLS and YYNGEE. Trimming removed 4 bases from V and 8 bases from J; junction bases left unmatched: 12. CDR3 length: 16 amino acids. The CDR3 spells CASSPRLLSGGYEQFF. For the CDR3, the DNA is TGTGCCAGCAGCCCCCGACTACTTAGCGGGGGGTATGAGCAGTTCTTC.

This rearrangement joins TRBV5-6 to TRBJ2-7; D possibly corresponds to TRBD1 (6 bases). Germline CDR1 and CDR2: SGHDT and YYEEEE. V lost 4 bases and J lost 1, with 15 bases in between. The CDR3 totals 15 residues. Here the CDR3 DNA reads TGTGCCAGCAGCGCAGACAGGTTCGGGTCCTACGAGCAGTACTTC. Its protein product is CASSADRFGSYEQYF.

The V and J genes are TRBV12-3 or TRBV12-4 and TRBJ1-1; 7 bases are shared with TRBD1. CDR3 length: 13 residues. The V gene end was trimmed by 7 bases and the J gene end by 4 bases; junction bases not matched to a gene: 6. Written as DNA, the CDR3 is TGTGCCAGCAATCTCGACAGGGCCACTGAAGCTTTCTTT. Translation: CASNLDRATEAFF.

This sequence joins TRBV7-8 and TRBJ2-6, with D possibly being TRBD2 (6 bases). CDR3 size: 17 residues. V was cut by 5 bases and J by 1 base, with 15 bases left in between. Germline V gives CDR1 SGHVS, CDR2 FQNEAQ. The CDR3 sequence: CASSPGVRGSGANVLTF. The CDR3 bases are TGTGCCAGCAGCCCGGGAGTAAGGGGATCTGGGGCCAACGTCCTGACTTTC.